What follows are 14 T cell receptor beta chains derived from one specimen sequenced in a study of beta chain features in type 1 diabetes. TCRB transcripts that were expressed got sequenced, as all of the isolated RNA had been reverse transcribed. Some clones are missing from TCRdb's copy, which holds only in-frame ones; the method was immunoSEQ multiplex PCR. The sample has 900,000 or so clones; about a sixth are singletons. Sample: naive CD4+ T cells from blood. The receptors here all came from a woman aged 18-29 years in good health.

This clone was recorded a few times. The sample holds other DNA sequences that translate to the same CDR3. This sequence joins TRBV5-1 and TRBJ2-7; 10 bases agree with TRBD2. J gave up 2 bases and V 2 bases, and 1 base lay outside the gene matches. CDR3 length equals 14 residues. The germline gives CDR1 SGHRS, CDR2 YFSETQ. As DNA, the CDR3 is TGCGCCAGCAGCTTAACTAGCGGGGCCTACGAGCAGTACTTC. As protein: CASSLTSGAYEQYF.

This clone was observed a few times. The chain joins TRBV5-1 to TRBJ1-4, with D unresolved. Trimming cost V 3 bases and J 0 bases, with 3 bases left between them. This CDR3 comprises 13 residues. In germline, CDR1 is SGHRS, CDR2 YFSETQ. The CDR3, as DNA: TGCGCCAGCAGCTGGACAACTAATGAAAAACTGTTTTTT. Residues: CASSWTTNEKLFF.

The rearrangement links TRBV18 to TRBJ2-7, with 7 positions matching TRBD2. Losses at the gene ends were 5 bases for V and 6 bases for J; bases not matched to a gene: 7. Per germline, CDR1 KGHSH and CDR2 LQKENI. This CDR3 is 13 amino acids long. CDR3 amino acids: CASSGREFSEQYF. The CDR3 DNA is TGTGCCAGCTCAGGGCGGGAGTTTAGCGAGCAGTACTTC.

This clone was counted a few times. V usage is TRBV6-5 and J usage is TRBJ2-2; tentatively, D is TRBD2 (6 bases). There are 16 residues in the CDR3. Trimming pared 2 bases from V and 4 bases from J, leaving 14 bases between. Germline CDR1 MNHEY, CDR2 SVGAGI. In nucleotides, the CDR3 is TGTGCCAGCAGTTACCTAGGGACTGGAAGCACCGGGGAGCTGTTTTTT. Protein sequence: CASSYLGTGSTGELFF.

V usage is TRBV7-8 and J usage is TRBJ2-7; tentatively, D is TRBD1 or TRBD2 (5 bases each). The germline gives CDR1 SGHVS, CDR2 FQNEAQ. Deletions cut 1 base from V and 5 bases from J, with 12 bases between. The CDR3 has 14 amino acids. The CDR3 region is CASSLGGARDEQYF. As DNA, the CDR3 is TGTGCCAGCAGCTTAGGAGGGGCGCGGGACGAGCAGTACTTC.

This clone was seen a few times. V is TRBV7-6 and J is TRBJ1-3; D is unclear. From germline, CDR1 is SGHVS and CDR2 FNYEAQ. V was clipped by 5 bases and J by 4 bases, with 18 bases between them. The CDR3 is 16 amino acids. The chain's CDR3 is CASSPLRAQLGNTIYF. Written as DNA, the CDR3 is TGTGCCAGCAGCCCCCTGCGGGCCCAGCTGGGAAACACCATATATTTT.

V gene TRBV5-1 combines with J gene TRBJ2-3, with D perhaps being TRBD1 or TRBD2 (5 bases each). Germline CDR1 SGHRS, CDR2 YFSETQ. The CDR3 is made up of 16 amino acids. V lost 4 bases and J 6 bases, leaving 21 bases between the germline ends. CDR3 sequence (DNA): TGCGCCAGCAGCCGCCGTGAAGGGGACCTCAAGGATACGCAGTATTTT. Its protein is CASSRREGDLKDTQYF.

This clone was picked up a small number of times. V is TRBV4-2 and J is TRBJ1-5; TRBD1 aligns across 10 bases. The CDR3 runs to 16 residues. Germline CDR1 is LGHNA and CDR2 is YNFKEQ. The V and J ends lost 1 base and 2 bases, in that order; junction bases with no gene match: 2. This CDR3 reads CASSQVTGGGNQPQHF. Written as DNA, the CDR3 is TGTGCCAGCAGCCAAGTGACAGGGGGCGGCAATCAGCCCCAGCATTTT.

V and J are TRBV11-2 and TRBJ1-2; D unclear. There are 12 residues in the CDR3. V lost 5 bases and J lost 8, with 12 bases in between. Germline-derived CDR1 and CDR2 are SGHAT and FQNNGV. The CDR3 reads CASSPEGGGYTF. In DNA form, the CDR3 reads TGTGCCAGCAGCCCGGAAGGTGGGGGCTACACCTTC.

This clone has a handful of counts. The genes are TRBV7-9 and TRBJ2-2; the D is unclear. Germline V gene data show CDR1 as SEHNR and CDR2 as FQNEAQ (reference sequence). The CDR3 is made up of 14 amino acids. V was shortened by 5 bases and J by 2 bases, with 9 bases between the two germline ends. CDR3 nucleotides: TGTGCCAGCAGCATTGCGAGTAACACCGGGGAGCTGTTTTTT. Protein product: CASSIASNTGELFF.

The rearrangement uses TRBV18 and TRBJ2-7; maybe TRBD1 (6 bases). Trimming cost V 3 bases and J 2 bases, with 11 bases left between them. This CDR3 region has 14 residues. Germline assignment: CDR1 KGHSH and CDR2 LQKENI. The CDR3: CASSPRGHAYEQYF. CDR3 DNA: TGTGCCAGCTCACCTAGGGGACATGCCTACGAGCAGTACTTC.

The chain combines TRBV28 with TRBJ2-7, with 10 bases identical to TRBD2. With V trimmed by 6 bases and J by 3 bases, 8 bases remained unmatched. The CDR3 sequence is 15 residues long. Germline assignment: CDR1 MDHEN and CDR2 SYDVKM. As DNA, the CDR3 is TGTGCCAGCAGAGGTAGGCCTAGCGGGAGCTACGAGCAGTACTTC. It encodes CASRGRPSGSYEQYF.

This clone has more than one count but fewer than ten. This rearrangement joins TRBV15 to TRBJ2-2, with D maybe TRBD2 (6 bases). The CDR3 covers 15 residues. V shed 8 bases and J shed 0 bases, with 13 bases lying between them. Germline CDR1 LNHNV, CDR2 YYDKDF (reference sequence). CDR3 nucleotides: TGTGCCACCCGTCGGGGCGGGACGAACACCGGGGAGCTGTTTTTT. This translates into CATRRGGTNTGELFF.

The chain employs TRBV19 and TRBJ2-7; D perhaps matches TRBD2 (5 bases). V dropped 8 bases and J dropped 1 base, with 18 bases sitting between them. The germline CDR1 and CDR2 sequences are LNHDA and SQIVND (reference sequence). CDR3 size: 15 residues. The CDR3 nucleotides are TGTGCCAGTCCTCCCGCGGGCAAGGTTTCCTACGAGCAGTACTTC. Residues: CASPPAGKVSYEQYF.